This TCR beta chain was recovered during a study of T-cell reconstitution after alpha-beta-depleted transplantation in children. Deletions cut 0 bases from V and 5 bases from J, with 16 bases between. Looked up from germline, CDR1 is SGHDN and CDR2 is FVKESK. The CDR3 is made up of 16 amino acids. Using unique molecular identifiers, the investigators prepared the TCRbeta library. TCRdb recomputed calls from the PCR reads with MiXCR, one row per CDR3 protein. Of over 150,000 distinct CDR3 sequences listed, approximately 6.8% are singletons. In its sample, this clonotype was seen many times. This TCR derives from a girl under three years old with combined immunodeficiency, due to receive a stem cell transplant. V and J are TRBV14 and TRBJ1-1; D gene uncertain. The sequencing here drew on PBMCs, taken before TCRalphabeta/CD19-depleted stem cell transplant. The CDR3 nucleotides are TGTGCCAGCAGCCAAGATTGGAGGTGGGAAGGAACTGAAGCTTTCTTT. Translating gives CASSQDWRWEGTEAFF.